A single sample is the source of the 27 T cell receptor beta chains below, sequenced in a study of blood T cell repertoires in COVID-19. TCRdb keeps only in-frame clones here, not all; method: immunoSEQ multiplex PCR. The sample shows approximately 150,000 clones, 65% to 85% of them seen only once. Material for sequencing was PBMCs or T cells enriched from blood (not recorded which). Every receptor here comes from a man aged 40-49 years who had recovered from COVID-19.

This clone was seen just once. The chain couples TRBV19 to TRBJ1-1; 7 bases are shared with TRBD1. J was trimmed by 4 bases and V by 3 bases; bases with no gene match: 8. Germline assignment: CDR1 LNHDA and CDR2 SQIVND (reference sequence). The CDR3 sequence is 15 residues long. CDR3 nucleotide sequence: TGTGCCAGTAGTATTGAGCCAACAGGGGCCACTGAAGCTTTCTTT. This sequence encodes CASSIEPTGATEAFF.

The V and J genes are TRBV12-5 and TRBJ2-7, with unresolved D. CDR3 length: 12 residues. Per germline, CDR1 LGHNT and CDR2 FRNRAP. Trimming stripped 3 bases from V and 3 bases from J, with 6 bases between. The CDR3 is CASGLTYYEQYF. The DNA of the CDR3 is TGTGCTAGTGGTTTAACTTACTACGAGCAGTACTTC. The full variable domain, rest sourced from reference TRBV12-5 and TRBJ2-7, is DARVTQTPRHKVTEMGQEVTMRCQPILGHNTVFWYRQTMMQGLELLAYFRNRAPLDDSGMPKDRFSAEMPDATLATLKIQPSEPRDSAVYFCASGLTYYEQYFGPGTRLTVT.

This clone was seen only a few times. The chain is built from TRBV13 and TRBJ2-7; 10 positions agree with TRBD1. The CDR3 contains 15 residues. V was pared by 4 bases and J by 0 bases, with 3 bases of the junction left unmatched. Germline CDR1 is PRHDT and CDR2 is FYEKMQ (reference sequence). CDR3 sequence reads: CASSSRDRGSYEQYV. The CDR3 region has the DNA TGTGCCAGCAGCTCCCGGGACAGGGGCTCCTACGAGCAGTACGTC.

This clone was counted only a few times. The chain couples TRBV2 to TRBJ1-3, with 10 bases matching TRBD1. V trimming: 4 bases; J trimming: 8 bases; junction bases outside the gene matches: 2. Looked up from germline, CDR1 is SNHLY and CDR2 is FYNNEI. This CDR3 spans 13 amino acids. This CDR3 is CASSVTGGHTIYF. The DNA for the CDR3 is TGTGCCAGCAGTGTGACAGGGGGCCACACCATATATTTT.

This clone was found a few times. The chain recombines TRBV12-5 with TRBJ1-6; possible D gene TRBD1, 5 bases. CDR3 length equals 19 residues. V lost 5 bases and J 0 bases, leaving 20 bases between the germline ends. Germline loops: CDR1 LGHNT, CDR2 FRNRAP. The CDR3 DNA reads TGTGCTAGTGGTACCGACGGGCAGGGTCCGGGCTCCTATAATTCACCCCTCCACTTT. Translation gives CASGTDGQGPGSYNSPLHF.

This chain connects TRBV13 to TRBJ2-2, with D possibly matching TRBD2 (6 bases). The CDR3 is 16 amino acids. Germline lookup yields CDR1 PRHDT and CDR2 FYEKMQ (reference sequence). V lost 5 bases, J lost 3 bases, and 16 bases lay in between. CDR3 DNA: TGTGCCAGCAGCCCCCGAGGTCGGGGGTACACCGGGGAGCTGTTTTTT. It yields the protein CASSPRGRGYTGELFF. The variable domain in full, with the rest retrieved from reference TRBV13 and TRBJ2-2, is AAGVIQSPRHLIKEKRETATLKCYPIPRHDTVYWYQQGPGQDPQFLISFYEKMQSDKGSIPDRFSAQQFSDYHSELNMSSLELGDSALYFCASSPRGRGYTGELFFGEGSRLTVL.

This chain uses TRBV6-6 with TRBJ1-4; D is unclear. The V and J ends lost 5 bases and 0 bases respectively, with 16 bases between them. The CDR3 runs 17 residues. Germline V gene data show CDR1 as MNHNY and CDR2 as SVGAGI (reference sequence). The CDR3 region is CASSLGLGRATNEKLFF. In DNA form, the CDR3 reads TGTGCCAGCAGTCTCGGACTGGGGAGGGCAACTAATGAAAAACTGTTTTTT.

On this clone itself: Other DNA sequences of this sample code for an identical CDR3. The rearrangement uses TRBV18 and TRBJ1-1; D is unresolved. Deletions cut 1 base from V and 3 bases from J, with 6 bases between. This CDR3 spans 13 amino acids. The germline CDR1 and CDR2 sequences are KGHSH and LQKENI. CDR3 nucleotide sequence: TGTGCCAGCTCACCACTGCAGGACACTGAAGCTTTCTTT. This encodes CASSPLQDTEAFF.

Only a few counts were recorded for this clone. The chain couples TRBV19 to TRBJ1-2; D is possibly TRBD1 (5 bases). Looked up from germline, CDR1 is LNHDA and CDR2 is SQIVND (reference sequence). The CDR3 covers 15 residues. The germline V and J ends were trimmed by 6 bases and 7 bases, with 21 bases remaining between them. The CDR3 region has the DNA TGTGCCAGTAGCCTGGTCGCCTGGGGGGACTCTGGCTACACCTTC. This encodes CASSLVAWGDSGYTF.

The chain couples TRBV5-1 to TRBJ2-1, with no clear D. The CDR3 has 12 residues. Looked up from germline, CDR1 is SGHRS and CDR2 is YFSETQ. Trimming shortened V by 6 bases and J by 6 bases, and 10 bases separated the two germline ends. CDR3 in DNA: TGCGCCAGCACAAATAAGCGCAATGAGCAGTTCTTC. Its translation: CASTNKRNEQFF. Full variable domain (outside the CDR3, taken from reference TRBV5-1 and TRBJ2-1): KAGVTQTPRYLIKTRGQQVTLSCSPISGHRSVSWYQQTPGQGLQFLFEYFSETQRNKGNFPGRFSGRQFSNSRSEMNVSTLELGDSALYLCASTNKRNEQFFGPGTRLTVL.

The gene calls are TRBV6-5 and TRBJ1-1; D call uncertain. The CDR3 length is 13 residues. Trimming took off 7 bases at V and 5 bases at J, with 14 bases between the two ends. Germline V lookup: CDR1 MNHEY, CDR2 SVGAGI. The CDR3 here is CASTPPGVTEAFF. CDR3 bases: TGTGCCAGCACCCCCCCGGGTGTAACTGAAGCTTTCTTT.

This chain connects TRBV6-1 to TRBJ2-7; D call uncertain. Germline V gives CDR1 MNHNS, CDR2 SASEGT. The CDR3 covers 11 residues. The V and J ends lost 3 bases and 6 bases respectively, with 6 bases between them. The CDR3 is CASSESREQYF. CDR3 nucleotides: TGTGCCAGCAGTGAGTCCCGCGAGCAGTACTTC.

The chain joins TRBV7-3 to TRBJ1-1, with D perhaps matching TRBD1 (5 bases). Germline CDR1 and CDR2: SGHTA and FQGTGA. The CDR3 is 13 residues long. The V end lost 1 base, the J end lost 7 bases, and 10 bases lay between the germline ends. The CDR3 is CASSLKAGNEAFF. The CDR3, as DNA: TGTGCCAGCAGCTTAAAGGCAGGGAATGAAGCTTTCTTT.

The chain recombines TRBV30 with TRBJ1-2; 8 nucleotides agree with TRBD1. V lost 4 bases to trimming and J lost 4 bases; unmatched junction nucleotides: 2. From germline, CDR1 is GTSNPN and CDR2 SVGIG (reference sequence). The CDR3 contains 12 residues. Here the CDR3 DNA reads TGTGCCTGGACCGGGACAGGCTATGGCTACACCTTC. This sequence encodes CAWTGTGYGYTF. Full variable domain (missing parts from reference TRBV30 and TRBJ1-2): SQTIHQWPATLVQPVGSPLSLECTVEGTSNPNLYWYRQAAGRGLQLLFYSVGIGQISSEVPQNLSASRPQDRQFILSSKKLLLSDSGFYLCAWTGTGYGYTFGSGTRLTVV.

The chain employs TRBV3-1 (or the pseudogene TRBV3-2) and TRBJ1-2; D unclear. There are 13 residues in the CDR3. Germline assignment: CDR1 LGHDT and CDR2 YNNKEL (reference sequence). Trimming shortened V by 4 bases and J by 4 bases, and 10 bases separated the two germline ends. The CDR3 sequence is CASSPSATYGYTF. The CDR3 DNA sequence: TGTGCCAGCAGCCCGTCTGCTACCTATGGCTACACCTTC.

This sequence joins TRBV5-1 and TRBJ2-1, with D perhaps TRBD2 (6 bases). V lost 5 bases, J lost 5 bases, and 11 bases lay in between. CDR1 is SGHRS, CDR2 YFSETQ, per germline. CDR3 length: 13 amino acids. The CDR3 protein is CASSAGIDNEQFF. The DNA of the CDR3 is TGCGCCAGCAGTGCGGGGATCGACAATGAGCAGTTCTTC.

V gene TRBV7-9 combines with J gene TRBJ2-3, with 9 bases that match TRBD1. The CDR3 is 16 amino acids. V was clipped by 1 base and J by 3 bases; unmatched bases: 5. Germline-derived CDR1 and CDR2 are SEHNR and FQNEAQ (reference sequence). The chain's CDR3 is CASSLVLGTGTDTQYF. CDR3 DNA sequence: TGTGCCAGCAGCTTAGTACTTGGGACAGGGACAGATACGCAGTATTTT.

The rearrangement uses TRBV7-6 and TRBJ1-3, with 11 positions matching TRBD1. The V gene end was trimmed by 0 bases and the J gene end by 2 bases; junction bases not matched to a gene: 12. The CDR3 extends over 20 amino acids. Per the germline V gene, CDR1 is SGHVS and CDR2 is FNYEAQ. The CDR3 sequence is CASSLAEVWTGGAAGNTIYF. DNA for the CDR3: TGTGCCAGCAGCTTAGCTGAGGTTTGGACAGGGGGCGCGGCTGGAAACACCATATATTTT. The variable domain in full, completed from reference TRBV7-6 and TRBJ1-3, reads GAGVSQSPRYKVTKRGQDVALRCDPISGHVSLYWYRQALGQGPEFLTYFNYEAQQDKSGLPNDRFSAERPEGSISTLTIQRTEQRDSAMYRCASSLAEVWTGGAAGNTIYFGEGSWLTVV.

V and J are TRBV2 and TRBJ2-5; possible D gene TRBD1, 5 bases. Trimming cost V 8 bases and J 5 bases, with 12 bases left between them. Germline values: CDR1 SNHLY, CDR2 FYNNEI. This CDR3 contains 12 residues. Written as DNA, the CDR3 is TGTGCCAGCTCTGACAGTGACGAGACCCAGTACTTC. It encodes CASSDSDETQYF.

V is TRBV14 and J is TRBJ1-2; D gene uncertain. Germline V lookup: CDR1 SGHDN, CDR2 FVKESK. This CDR3 has 11 amino acids. Between the trimmed V and J ends, which lost 5 bases and 8 bases, there was a span of 9 bases. The CDR3: CASSTGPGYTF. The DNA for the CDR3 is TGTGCCAGCAGCACTGGTCCCGGCTACACCTTC.

This rearrangement joins TRBV5-4 to TRBJ2-1, with 11 positions matching TRBD2. The CDR3 loop spans 15 amino acids. The ends lost 4 bases at V and 12 bases at J; junction bases unmatched: 12. The germline gives CDR1 SGHNT, CDR2 YYREEE (reference sequence). DNA for the CDR3: TGTGCCAGCAGCCCAGCGCCCGTGACTAGCGGGGCGCAGTTCTTC. This gives the protein CASSPAPVTSGAQFF. Variable domain in full (rest from reference TRBV5-4 and TRBJ2-1): ETGVTQSPTHLIKTRGQQVTLRCSSQSGHNTVSWYQQALGQGPQFIFQYYREEENGRGNFPPRFSGLQFPNYSSELNVNALELDDSALYLCASSPAPVTSGAQFFGPGTRLTVL.

This clone was observed a handful of times. This specimen includes other DNA sequences encoding the same CDR3. J is TRBJ1-1 and V is TRBV30; tentatively, D is TRBD1 (6 bases). Germline lookup yields CDR1 GTSNPN and CDR2 SVGIG (reference sequence). The length of the CDR3 is 13 residues. V was clipped by 0 bases and J by 3 bases, with 8 bases between them. CDR3 sequence reads: CAWSVGGDTEAFF. Written as DNA, the CDR3 is TGTGCCTGGAGTGTAGGGGGGGACACTGAAGCTTTCTTT. The entire variable domain, with the rest obtained from reference TRBV30 and TRBJ1-1, is as follows: SQTIHQWPATLVQPVGSPLSLECTVEGTSNPNLYWYRQAAGRGLQLLFYSVGIGQISSEVPQNLSASRPQDRQFILSSKKLLLSDSGFYLCAWSVGGDTEAFFGQGTRLTVV.

V and J are TRBV5-4 and TRBJ2-1; the D gene is possibly TRBD2 (5 bases). Germline CDR1 SGHNT, CDR2 YYREEE (reference sequence). The CDR3 runs 14 residues. The ends were cut back, 7 bases at V and 6 bases at J, with 17 bases in the middle. The CDR3 loop reads CASGRTTAGNEQFF. CDR3 in DNA: TGTGCCAGCGGCCGGACCACCGCGGGCAATGAGCAGTTCTTC.

This chain uses TRBV5-6 with TRBJ1-6; D call uncertain. Trimming took 0 bases from V and 6 from J, leaving 7 bases between them. The CDR3 runs 14 residues. Germline V CDR1 and CDR2: SGHDT, YYEEEE. CDR3 sequence reads: CASSLGTSNSPLHF. The CDR3 DNA reads TGTGCCAGCAGCTTGGGGACTAGTAATTCACCCCTCCACTTT.

This clone was detected many times. The V gene is TRBV19, the J gene TRBJ2-2, with a tentative D call TRBD2 (6 bases). Trimming took 5 bases from V and 1 from J, leaving 8 bases between them. This CDR3 is built from 14 residues. The germline gives CDR1 LNHDA, CDR2 SQIVND (reference sequence). The CDR3 here is CASSEGLNTGELFF. CDR3 sequence (DNA): TGTGCCAGTAGTGAGGGACTGAACACCGGGGAGCTGTTTTTT.

The V and J genes are TRBV11-2 and TRBJ1-2, with a possible D match to TRBD1 (6 bases). The CDR3 sequence is 14 residues long. The germline gives CDR1 SGHAT, CDR2 FQNNGV. V was pared by 6 bases and J by 1 base, with 12 bases between. CDR3 amino acids: CASRPTGFNYGYTF. The CDR3 nucleotides read TGTGCCAGCAGACCCACAGGGTTTAACTATGGCTACACCTTC. The full variable domain, its missing parts supplied by reference TRBV11-2 and TRBJ1-2, is EAGVAQSPRYKIIEKRQSVAFWCNPISGHATLYWYQQILGQGPKLLIQFQNNGVVDDSQLPKDRFSAERLKGVDSTLKIQPAKLEDSAVYLCASRPTGFNYGYTFGSGTRLTVV.

V and J are TRBV30 and TRBJ2-3; 15 bases match TRBD2. Germline V CDR1 and CDR2: GTSNPN, SVGIG (reference sequence). V dropped 0 bases and J dropped 1; count of bases not matched to a gene: 8. This CDR3 contains 19 residues. The CDR3 DNA follows: TGTGCCTGGAGTGTACGCGGACTAGCGGGGGGGCGACGCACAGATACGCAGTATTTT. Protein product: CAWSVRGLAGGRRTDTQYF.